This T cell receptor (beta chain) appears in the sequencing data of a study of breast tumors, draining lymph nodes, adjacent tissues. Per germline, CDR1 KGHDR and CDR2 SFDVKD. V was cut by 5 bases and J by 4 bases, with 22 bases left in between. The length of the CDR3 is 17 residues. This clonotype was seen only a few times. Its antigen is unidentified. One entry per CDR3 protein results from TCRdb running MiXCR on the multiplex PCR reads. The repertoire has 50,000 to 75,000 distinct CDR3 sequences, 57% of them found once; the top ten carry roughly 19%. Study-wide findings and caveats: Tumors had less TCR diversity than lymph nodes, more than nontumor tissue.

This TCR derives from a female donor with breast cancer. Some clones in this sample may be carry-over from other donors' samples. The specimen was breast tumor tissue. This rearrangement joins TRBV24-1 to TRBJ1-1, with TRBD1 as a possible D gene (5 bases). CDR3 DNA: TGTGCCACCAGTGCCCCTCCGGGGGAGGGCGGGGTCACTGAAGCTTTCTTT. Its protein product is CATSAPPGEGGVTEAFF.